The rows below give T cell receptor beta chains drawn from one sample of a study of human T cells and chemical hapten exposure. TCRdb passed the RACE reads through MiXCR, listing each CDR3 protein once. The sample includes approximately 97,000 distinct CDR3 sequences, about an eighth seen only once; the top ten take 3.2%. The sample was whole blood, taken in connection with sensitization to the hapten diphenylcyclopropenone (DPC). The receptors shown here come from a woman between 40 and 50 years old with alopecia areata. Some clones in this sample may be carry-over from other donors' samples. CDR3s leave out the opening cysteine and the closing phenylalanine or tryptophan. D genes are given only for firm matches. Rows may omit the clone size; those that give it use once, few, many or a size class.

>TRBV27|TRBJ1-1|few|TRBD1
ASSPGTGSHTSEAF
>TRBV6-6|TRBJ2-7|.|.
ASSQDLTLCEQY
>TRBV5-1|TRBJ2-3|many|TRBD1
ASSPSPPGQGPDTQY
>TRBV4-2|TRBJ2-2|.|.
ASSQVDNWGVANTGELF
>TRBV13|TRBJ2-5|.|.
ASSLRDTYQETQY
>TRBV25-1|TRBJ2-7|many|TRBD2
ASTNLGSGTTYEQY
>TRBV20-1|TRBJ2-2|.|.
SAPGASNTGELF
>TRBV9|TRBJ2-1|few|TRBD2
ASSQGTSGSYNEQF
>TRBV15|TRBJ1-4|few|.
ATSRQGGATNEKLF
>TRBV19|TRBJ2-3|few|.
ASSIPPPRGSADTQY
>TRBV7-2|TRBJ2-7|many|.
ASSLIGGLWEQY
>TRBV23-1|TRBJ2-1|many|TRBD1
ASSQGQGTANNEQF